The 3 T cell receptor beta chains given below trace back to one sample, sequenced in a study of regulatory T cells in long-lasting Graves disease. Stated time point: newly diagnosed GD, antithyroid drugs for less than 3 months. The TCR library was made from RNA that had been extracted from PBMCs in TRIzol. According to the study, TCR beta libraries were built with iRepertoire HTBI primers and CDR3-region Arm-PCR. One entry per CDR3 protein, called by TCRdb with MiXCR from the multiplex PCR reads. The sample lists under 800,000 distinct CDR3 sequences, 16% seen once, with 18% in the top ten. The sample also formed part of further work on T cells in Graves' hyperthyroidism and ophthalmopathy.

Specimen: peripheral blood mononuclear cells (PBMCs), collected at new diagnosis, from a patient treated with antithyroid drugs. Source of these receptors: a woman aged 25-40 years with Graves disease.

This clonotype was picked up a small number of times. The V call is TRBV7-9, the J call TRBJ1-5; D gene unclear. The CDR3 has 14 residues. The V end lost 1 base, the J end lost 2 bases, and 6 bases lay between the germline ends. CDR1 SEHNR and CDR2 FQNEAQ come from the germline V gene (reference sequence). CDR3 protein: CASSLGWGNQPQHF. In DNA form, the CDR3 reads TGTGCCAGCAGCTTAGGGTGGGGCAATCAGCCCCAGCATTTT. The complete variable domain, with remaining parts taken from reference TRBV7-9 and TRBJ1-5, reads DTGVSQNPRHKITKRGQNVTFRCDPISEHNRLYWYRQTLGQGPEFLTYFQNEAQLEKSRLLSDRFSAERPKGSFSTLEIQRTEQGDSAMYLCASSLGWGNQPQHFGDGTRLSIL.

The V and J genes are TRBV11-2 and TRBJ1-6; the D gene is possibly TRBD1 (5 bases). Trimming pared 1 base from V and 8 bases from J, leaving 9 bases between. Germline CDR1 is SGHAT and CDR2 is FQNNGV. This CDR3 has 14 amino acids. For the CDR3, the DNA is TGTGCCAGCAGCTTAGGCGCGGGGGATTCACCCCTCCACTTT. It yields the protein CASSLGAGDSPLHF.

This clonotype appeared once. The genes are TRBV4-1 and TRBJ2-5; D possibly corresponds to TRBD1 (5 bases). The germline V and J ends were trimmed by 5 bases and 4 bases, with 17 bases remaining between them. The CDR3 loop spans 15 amino acids. Per germline, CDR1 MGHRA and CDR2 YSYEKL. CDR3 loop: CASSGIPGSAETQYF. DNA of the CDR3: TGCGCCAGCAGCGGGATCCCAGGGTCCGCAGAGACCCAGTACTTC.